This T cell receptor beta chain was captured by sequencing in a study of shared clonotypes between healthy human individuals. The study's findings and limits: Naive CD4 clonotypes overlapped across a handful of donors at about 5.2%.

This CDR3 has 14 amino acids. The ends were cut back, 5 bases at V and 0 bases at J, with 11 bases in the middle. Germline CDR1 MNHEY, CDR2 SVGAGI. TCRdb's table, derived via immunoSEQ multiplex PCR, lists solely in-frame clones and lacks some. This repertoire shows 2 million to 2.5 million clones, 90% to 95% found once; its top ten account for 0.13%. A word on this clone: Its specificity is not known.

This rearrangement joins TRBV6-5 to TRBJ2-7; D not resolved. Sequencing was done on a sample of naive CD4+ T cells sorted from blood. Subset: CD45RA+ positively selected. This TCR was recovered from a man aged 18 to 29 in good health. The CDR3 loop reads CASSEDPSSYEQYF. CDR3 in DNA: TGTGCCAGCAGTGAGGACCCAAGCTCCTACGAGCAGTACTTC.